These 19 T cell receptor beta chains originate from one sample sequenced in a study of OX40 agonist ivuxolimab in advanced cancers. Generated by immunoSEQ multiplex PCR, the TCRdb table keeps only in-frame clones and is missing some. The sample contains some 43,000 clones, 88% of which appear only once. The specimen was CD4+ or CD8+ T cells sorted from blood, collected in a trial of the OX40 agonist ivuxolimab. The receptors stem from an adult with an advanced solid tumor such as melanoma, head and neck, liver or kidney cancer.

This clone occurred a few times. The gene calls are TRBV27 and TRBJ1-1; perhaps TRBD1 as D (6 bases). The germline V gene has CDR1 MNHEY and CDR2 SMNVEV (reference sequence). The CDR3 is made up of 15 amino acids. V was trimmed by 0 bases and J by 0 bases, leaving 8 bases between them. For the CDR3, the DNA is TGTGCCAGCAGTTTATCGGACAGAATGAACACTGAAGCTTTCTTT. It yields the protein CASSLSDRMNTEAFF.

The chain recombines TRBV12-5 with TRBJ2-7; TRBD1 is a possible D gene (6 bases). Germline loops: CDR1 LGHNT, CDR2 FRNRAP. Trimming took 7 bases from V and 0 from J, leaving 13 bases between them. The CDR3 extends over 14 amino acids. CDR3 sequence: CASAPAGDSYEQYF. The CDR3, as DNA: TGTGCTAGTGCCCCTGCAGGGGACTCCTACGAGCAGTACTTC.

This clone was observed a few times. The genes are TRBV6-5 and TRBJ2-7; tentatively, D is TRBD1 (6 bases). The germline gives CDR1 MNHEY, CDR2 SVGAGI. The CDR3 is made up of 14 amino acids. The V end lost 6 bases, the J end lost 2 bases, and 14 bases lay between the germline ends. CDR3 in amino acids: CASRGAGPTYEQYF. CDR3 nucleotide sequence: TGTGCCAGCAGGGGGGCAGGTCCGACCTACGAGCAGTACTTC.

A few counts support this clone. The chain carries TRBV10-3 and TRBJ2-3, with D hard to call. Between the trimmed V and J ends, which lost 2 bases and 5 bases, there was a span of 14 bases. This CDR3 spans 15 amino acids. Germline V CDR1 and CDR2: ENHRY, SYGVKD. In DNA, the CDR3 is TGTGCCATCAGTGAGGGGGTACTGCAAAGAGATACGCAGTATTTT. Translating gives CAISEGVLQRDTQYF.

The chain carries TRBV2 and TRBJ2-7; 7 bases agree with TRBD2. V trimming: 5 bases; J trimming: 2 bases; junction bases outside the gene matches: 6. CDR3 length equals 14 residues. From germline, CDR1 is SNHLY and CDR2 FYNNEI. The CDR3 spells CASSPAGEPYEQYF. CDR3 in DNA: TGTGCCAGCAGTCCGGCGGGGGAGCCCTACGAGCAGTACTTC.

The CDR3 loop reads CASAAYNTGELFF. The CDR3 DNA sequence: TGTGCCAGTGCCGCTTACAACACCGGGGAGCTGTTTTTT. The rearrangement links TRBV19 to TRBJ2-2, with unresolved D. CDR3 size: 13 residues. Germline assignment: CDR1 LNHDA and CDR2 SQIVND (reference sequence). V lost 8 bases and J lost 2, with 9 bases in between.

The rearrangement joins TRBV28 to TRBJ2-5; D could derive from TRBD1 or TRBD2 (5 bases each). CDR3 length: 14 residues. V dropped 6 bases and J dropped 2 bases, with 13 bases sitting between them. Germline lookup yields CDR1 MDHEN and CDR2 SYDVKM. CDR3 amino acids: CASSLGGQQETQYF. The DNA of the CDR3 is TGTGCCAGCAGCCTTGGAGGACAACAAGAGACCCAGTACTTC.

The V gene is TRBV11-2, the J gene TRBJ2-3; 11 nucleotides line up with TRBD1. V was pared by 4 bases and J by 1 base, with 4 bases of the junction left unmatched. The germline V gene has CDR1 SGHAT and CDR2 FQNNGV. This CDR3 comprises 16 residues. The CDR3 region is CASSWLGQGGTDTQYF. CDR3 coding DNA: TGTGCCAGCAGCTGGTTGGGACAGGGGGGCACAGATACGCAGTATTTT.

The rearrangement joins TRBV27 to TRBJ1-5; unclear D gene. Trimming pared 0 bases from V and 0 bases from J, leaving 9 bases between. The CDR3 contains 16 residues. Germline lookup yields CDR1 MNHEY and CDR2 SMNVEV (reference sequence). The chain's CDR3 is CASSLSGPYSNQPQHF. The CDR3 nucleotides are TGTGCCAGCAGTTTATCCGGGCCCTATAGCAATCAGCCCCAGCATTTT.

CDR3 sequence: CASRTSGRATETQYF. The CDR3 nucleotides are TGTGCCAGCAGAACTAGCGGGAGAGCAACGGAGACCCAGTACTTC. This chain uses TRBV6-6 with TRBJ2-5, with 11 bases matching TRBD2. V gave up 6 bases and J gave up 5 bases; unmatched junction bases: 8. The CDR3 spans 15 residues. Germline CDR1 reads MNHNY; CDR2 reads SVGAGI (reference sequence).

The CDR3 loop reads CASSYSLNTEAFF. CDR3 nucleotides: TGTGCCAGCAGTTACTCGTTGAACACTGAAGCTTTCTTT. This rearrangement joins TRBV6-5 to TRBJ1-1; D unclear. The CDR3 contains 13 residues. In germline, CDR1 is MNHEY, CDR2 SVGAGI. V was trimmed by 0 bases and J by 0 bases, leaving 2 bases between them.

This clone was counted a single time. V gene TRBV2 combines with J gene TRBJ1-4; no reliable D call. The germline V gene encodes CDR1 SNHLY and CDR2 FYNNEI. The CDR3 covers 14 residues. Trimming took 6 bases from V and 2 from J, leaving 10 bases between them. CDR3 sequence (DNA): TGTGCCAGCAGCAGCTCAGTCACTAATGAAAAACTGTTTTTT. Encoded protein: CASSSSVTNEKLFF.

This chain uses TRBV11-2 with TRBJ2-7; 10 bases agree with TRBD1. The CDR3 consists of 15 residues. The V and J ends lost 5 bases and 6 bases, in that order; junction bases with no gene match: 10. The germline V gene has CDR1 SGHAT and CDR2 FQNNGV. CDR3 residues: CASSRTGTGEREQYF. The CDR3, as DNA: TGTGCCAGCAGCAGAACCGGGACAGGGGAACGCGAGCAGTACTTC.

This clone was recorded once. The V call is TRBV7-3, the J call TRBJ2-2; a possible D gene is TRBD1 (6 bases). This CDR3 spans 16 amino acids. Germline lookup yields CDR1 SGHTA and CDR2 FQGTGA. Trimming took off 1 base at V and 3 bases at J, with 12 bases between the two ends. The CDR3 nucleotides read TGTGCCAGCAGCTTAAGCACGGCAGGGGACACCGGGGAGCTGTTTTTT. Its protein product is CASSLSTAGDTGELFF.

This rearrangement joins TRBV28 to TRBJ1-2; no reliable D call. V was pared by 4 bases and J by 0 bases, with 0 bases between. Germline lookup yields CDR1 MDHEN and CDR2 SYDVKM. CDR3 size: 11 residues. CDR3 nucleotide sequence: TGTGCCAGCAGTTCTAACTATGGCTACACCTTC. This sequence encodes CASSSNYGYTF.

V is TRBV6-1 and J is TRBJ1-5; D not resolved. The CDR3 totals 15 residues. Trimming removed 2 bases from V and 0 bases from J, with 8 bases in between. Germline CDR1 and CDR2: MNHNS and SASEGT. The CDR3 protein is CASSEWASSNQPQHF. Written as DNA, the CDR3 is TGTGCCAGCAGTGAATGGGCCTCTAGCAATCAGCCCCAGCATTTT.

The genes are TRBV27 and TRBJ1-1; D remains ambiguous. CDR1 and CDR2 from the germline V gene are MNHEY and SMNVEV (reference sequence). With 2 bases removed from V and 1 base from J, the gap between germline ends came to 5 bases. CDR3 size: 13 residues. The CDR3 bases are TGTGCCAGCAGTTTACGGGAGAACACTGAAGCTTTCTTT. Translating it yields CASSLRENTEAFF.

The J gene is TRBJ2-5, the V gene TRBV5-7; maybe TRBD2 (5 bases). TRBV5-7 is an ORF, with its function uncertain. The CDR3 extends over 16 amino acids. Trimming took 2 bases from V and 4 from J, leaving 18 bases between them. CDR3 nucleotide sequence: TGTGCCAGCAGCTTATGTGCCGGGGTGGAAGGAGAGACCCAGTACTTC. Translating it yields CASSLCAGVEGETQYF.

This chain links TRBV20-1 with TRBJ2-1; D is unclear. Deletions cut 5 bases from V and 12 bases from J, with 14 bases between. The germline V gene encodes CDR1 DFQATT and CDR2 SNEGSKA (reference sequence). This CDR3 has 11 residues. The CDR3 loop reads CSAPSLGRQFF. CDR3 DNA sequence: TGCAGTGCTCCTTCCCTTGGCAGGCAGTTCTTC.